This entry lists 4 T cell receptor beta chains sequenced from one sample in a study of shared clonotypes between healthy human individuals. Positive CCR7 selection of CD45RO-negative cells yielded the naive CD8 cells, and terminally differentiated effector memory CD45RA+ cells were excluded. Using immunoSEQ multiplex PCR, the repertoire was profiled, and TCRdb retains in-frame clones only, with some absent. There are millions of clones in the sample; about 95% occur only once, and roughly 1.1% lies in the top ten. What was sequenced was naive CD8+ T cells sorted from blood. Source of these receptors: a man aged 18 to 35 in good health.

J is TRBJ1-3 and V is TRBV7-2; the D gene is possibly TRBD1 (5 bases). CDR1 and CDR2 (germline): SGHTA, FQGNSA. The CDR3 extends over 15 amino acids. Trimming removed 5 bases at V and 0 bases at J, with 11 bases between. The CDR3 sequence is CASSPQEDSGNTIYF. DNA for the CDR3: TGTGCCAGCAGCCCACAGGAAGACTCTGGAAACACCATATATTTT.

The rearrangement uses TRBV7-8 and TRBJ2-2; D is unclear. V was pared by 1 base and J by 1 base, with 10 bases between. CDR3 size: 16 residues. CDR1 and CDR2 from the germline V gene are SGHVS and FQNEAQ. This CDR3 is CASSLVLVMNTGELFF. CDR3 sequence (DNA): TGTGCCAGCAGCTTAGTGCTCGTTATGAACACCGGGGAGCTGTTTTTT.

V and J are TRBV4-1 and TRBJ2-7; 8 bases align to TRBD2. Germline CDR1 MGHRA, CDR2 YSYEKL. CDR3 size: 15 residues. The V gene end was trimmed by 0 bases and the J gene end by 4 bases; junction bases not matched to a gene: 5. CDR3 protein: CASSQDPGLAYEQYF. In DNA, the CDR3 is TGCGCCAGCAGCCAAGACCCTGGACTAGCATACGAGCAGTACTTC.

About this clone: Other DNA sequences in the sample encode the same CDR3. This chain's CDR3 is CASSATSGGYNEQFF. The CDR3 nucleotides are TGTGCCAGCAGTGCGACTAGCGGAGGCTACAATGAGCAGTTCTTC. V is TRBV6-5 and J is TRBJ2-1; 9 bases are shared with TRBD2. Losses at the gene ends were 5 bases for V and 3 bases for J; bases not matched to a gene: 5. The germline CDR1 and CDR2 sequences are MNHEY and SVGAGI. The CDR3 runs 15 residues.